The subject of this entry is one T cell receptor (beta chain). Its antigen remains unidentified. The record originates from a study of cytomegalovirus exposure and HLA in healthy donors. Study-wide results and caveats: The classifier reportedly diagnosed cytomegalovirus status with high sensitivity and specificity. Common viral pathogens seemed, in a later analysis, to connect with several of the most significant clusters. About 87% or about 30% of the time was how often most TCR beta V segments were productive, according to an earlier analysis.

Though probably carrying unrecorded immune exposures, donors were nominally healthy at sampling. The germline V gene has CDR1 SQVTM and CDR2 ANQGSEA. With V trimmed by 3 bases and J by 3 bases, 3 bases remained unmatched. The length of the CDR3 is 14 residues. The PCR contained 60 Vbeta and 13 Jbeta primers. Measured with immunoSEQ multiplex PCR; TCRdb has only the in-frame clones, and not every one. The table lists approximately 190,000 clones, 75% to 90% of them singletons. The origin of this receptor is a woman between 45 and 65 years old in good health and CMV-seropositive. The chain couples TRBV29-1 to TRBJ2-7, with 12 positions matching TRBD2. The sequencing sample was made of PBMCs. The DNA for the CDR3 is TGCAGCGTTGACAAGACTAGCGGGGGCTACGAGCAGTACTTC. Translated: CSVDKTSGGYEQYF.